This T cell receptor (beta chain) came from a study of cytomegalovirus exposure and HLA in healthy donors. Study results and limitations: A list of about 180 TCR beta chains associated with cytomegalovirus was given.

On this clone: The antigen remains unidentified.

Primers: 60 Vbeta forward and 13 Jbeta reverse. Generated by immunoSEQ multiplex PCR, the TCRdb table keeps only in-frame clones and is missing some. The profile shows around 120,000 clones, approximately 79% of them singletons. The CDR3 totals 13 residues. Germline V lookup: CDR1 SGHRS, CDR2 YFSETQ. The V gene lost 7 bases and the J gene lost 4 bases, with 14 bases spanning the gap. Healthy donors of bone marrow made up the group. The source is a middle-aged woman in good health and CMV-seronegative. The chain is built from TRBV5-1 and TRBJ2-5; D might be TRBD1 (6 bases). The sample comprised PBMCs. Here the CDR3 reads CASEQDSGETQYF. The CDR3 region has the DNA TGCGCCAGCGAACAGGACAGCGGAGAGACCCAGTACTTC.